Shown below are 19 T cell receptor beta chains from a single sample sequenced in a study of blood T cell repertoires in COVID-19. This table comes from immunoSEQ multiplex PCR, and its TCRdb copy is limited to in-frame clones, with some not included. The profile shows over 300,000 clones, around 88% of them singletons. The sequenced material came from peripheral blood. The receptors stem from a woman aged 45-59 years with acute or convalescent COVID-19.

CDR3 nucleotides: TGTGCCAGCAGCAATCGGGCCGGGGGGTCAGAGACCCAGTACTTC. It is translated as CASSNRAGGSETQYF. The V call is TRBV7-8, the J call TRBJ2-5; 7 bases agree with TRBD2. V was pared by 5 bases and J by 4 bases, with 10 bases of the junction left unmatched. The CDR3 is made up of 15 amino acids. Per germline, CDR1 SGHVS and CDR2 FQNEAQ.

The chain is built from TRBV14 and TRBJ1-1; 10 bases align to TRBD1. Germline loops: CDR1 SGHDN, CDR2 FVKESK. V shed 4 bases, J shed 4 bases, and the junction held 12 bases outside the gene matches. This CDR3 region has 17 residues. CDR3 nucleotide sequence: TGTGCCAGCAGCCCCCATTTTGCCGGGACAGGGGTCACTGAAGCTTTCTTT. This gives the protein CASSPHFAGTGVTEAFF.

The rearrangement links TRBV11-3 to TRBJ2-3, with a possible D match to TRBD2 (5 bases). CDR3 length: 13 amino acids. Germline V gene sequence: CDR1 SGHNT, CDR2 YENEEA. Trimming removed 3 bases from V and 4 bases from J, with 8 bases in between. CDR3 DNA: TGTGCCAGCAGCTTTCTCGGGGCAGATACGCAGTATTTT. It codes for CASSFLGADTQYF.

The V and J genes are TRBV30 and TRBJ2-1, with 8 bases matching TRBD1. The trim removed 5 bases at V and 3 bases at J, leaving 6 bases unmatched. CDR3 length: 14 amino acids. The germline gives CDR1 GTSNPN, CDR2 SVGIG (reference sequence). The CDR3 region has the DNA TGTGCCTGGTCGACAGGGGTCGGCTACAATGAGCAGTTCTTC. This codes for CAWSTGVGYNEQFF.

The rearrangement links TRBV7-3 to TRBJ2-4; D perhaps matches TRBD1 (5 bases). The germline V and J ends were trimmed by 5 bases and 5 bases, with 16 bases remaining between them. The CDR3 extends over 15 amino acids. Germline CDR1 reads SGHTA; CDR2 reads FQGTGA. Here the CDR3 DNA reads TGTGCCAGCAGCAAGGGGTTGGGGCCTCAAAACATTCAGTACTTC. Translated: CASSKGLGPQNIQYF. Looking up the rest from reference TRBV7-3 and TRBJ2-4 gives the full variable domain: GAGVSQTPSNKVTEKGKYVELRCDPISGHTALYWYRQSLGQGPEFLIYFQGTGAADDSGLPNDRFFAVRPEGSVSTLKIQRTERGDSAVYLCASSKGLGPQNIQYFGAGTRLSVL.

This sequence joins TRBV6-1 and TRBJ2-1; tentative D call: TRBD2 (5 bases). The CDR3 sequence is 16 residues long. The germline V and J ends were trimmed by 4 bases and 0 bases, with 13 bases remaining between them. The V gene's germline CDR1 is MNHNS and CDR2 SASEGT. The CDR3 nucleotides read TGTGCCAGCAGTGTCTTACTAGGAAGCTCCTACAATGAGCAGTTCTTC. This codes for CASSVLLGSSYNEQFF.

The chain carries TRBV19 and TRBJ2-7; D is uncertain. The germline gives CDR1 LNHDA, CDR2 SQIVND (reference sequence). This CDR3 region has 14 residues. V gave up 0 bases and J gave up 4 bases, with 10 bases separating them. The CDR3 DNA reads as TGTGCCAGTAGTATAGAGACTTGGAAATACGAGCAGTACTTC. Protein sequence: CASSIETWKYEQYF.

This chain joins TRBV5-5 and TRBJ1-4, with unresolved D. Trimming pared 2 bases from V and 0 bases from J, leaving 5 bases between. The germline V gene encodes CDR1 SGHKS and CDR2 YYEKEE (reference sequence). This CDR3 comprises 14 residues. CDR3 nucleotide sequence: TGTGCCAGCAGCTTATCTGCAACTAATGAAAAACTGTTTTTT. This codes for CASSLSATNEKLFF.

V usage is TRBV4-3 and J usage is TRBJ2-3; 8 nucleotides agree with TRBD2. In germline, CDR1 is LGHNA, CDR2 YSLEER. V trimming: 1 base; J trimming: 0 bases; junction bases outside the gene matches: 15. This CDR3 is built from 20 residues. The CDR3 DNA follows: TGCGCCAGCAGCCAAGGTATTGGCGGGAGGTCGGTGGTTAGCACAGATACGCAGTATTTT. Protein product: CASSQGIGGRSVVSTDTQYF.

V gene TRBV5-4 combines with J gene TRBJ1-6; D possibly corresponds to TRBD1 (5 bases). V was trimmed by 0 bases and J by 9 bases, leaving 10 bases between them. The CDR3 runs to 14 residues. In germline, CDR1 is SGHNT, CDR2 YYREEE (reference sequence). CDR3 coding DNA: TGTGCCAGCAGCTTGGGGGGCCAGGGTTCACCCCTCCACTTT. It specifies CASSLGGQGSPLHF.

The V and J genes are TRBV19 and TRBJ2-2, with TRBD1 matching over 7 bases. This CDR3 contains 14 residues. Germline CDR1 and CDR2: LNHDA and SQIVND (reference sequence). Trimming removed 6 bases from V and 2 bases from J; junction bases left unmatched: 3. This CDR3 is CASRDRPNTGELFF. In DNA, the CDR3 is TGTGCCAGTAGGGACAGGCCTAACACCGGGGAGCTGTTTTTT.

The V gene is TRBV9, the J gene TRBJ2-1; D is possibly TRBD2 (6 bases). The V end lost 3 bases, the J end lost 0 bases, and 10 bases lay between the germline ends. This CDR3 is built from 15 residues. Germline V CDR1 and CDR2: SGDLS, YYNGEE. The CDR3 spells CASSDGSSSYNEQFF. CDR3 sequence (DNA): TGTGCCAGCAGCGACGGGAGTAGCTCCTACAATGAGCAGTTCTTC.

The V call is TRBV6-6, the J call TRBJ1-5; perhaps TRBD1 as D (6 bases). This CDR3 contains 13 residues. Germline V gives CDR1 MNHNY, CDR2 SVGAGI (reference sequence). Trimming pared 6 bases from V and 7 bases from J, leaving 13 bases between. The CDR3 reads CASRTGRGQPQHF. The CDR3 region has the DNA TGTGCCAGCAGAACAGGGAGGGGCCAGCCCCAGCATTTT.

The CDR3 region is CASSTPGQGAYEQYF. The CDR3 nucleotides are TGTGCCAGCAGTACACCGGGACAGGGGGCTTACGAGCAGTACTTC. J is TRBJ2-7 and V is TRBV27; TRBD1 matches 12 bases. The V gene's germline CDR1 is MNHEY and CDR2 SMNVEV (reference sequence). The CDR3 contains 15 residues. The V gene end was trimmed by 5 bases and the J gene end by 4 bases; junction bases not matched to a gene: 6.

V and J are TRBV24-1 and TRBJ2-5; maybe TRBD1 (6 bases). This CDR3 is 14 amino acids long. Germline V gene sequence: CDR1 KGHDR, CDR2 SFDVKD. Deletions cut 4 bases from V and 5 bases from J, with 13 bases between. The DNA of the CDR3 is TGTGCCACCAGTGAAAACAGGGATATGGAGACCCAGTACTTC. Encoded protein: CATSENRDMETQYF.

This clone was observed a single time. The V call is TRBV28, the J call TRBJ1-2; tentatively, D is TRBD1 (6 bases). CDR1 is MDHEN and CDR2 is SYDVKM in the germline V gene. The CDR3 spans 15 residues. V lost 5 bases and J lost 5, with 18 bases in between. The CDR3 spells CASSINSGTLYGYTF. CDR3 bases: TGTGCCAGCAGTATAAACTCCGGGACATTATATGGCTACACCTTC.

This chain links TRBV27 with TRBJ2-7; 16 bases line up with TRBD2. Per the germline V gene, CDR1 is MNHEY and CDR2 is SMNVEV (reference sequence). V was clipped by 0 bases and J by 4 bases; unmatched bases: 12. This CDR3 has 20 amino acids. The CDR3: CASSLSSFGTSGRALYEQYF. The CDR3 DNA reads as TGTGCCAGCAGTTTATCGTCGTTTGGGACTAGCGGGAGGGCCCTTTACGAGCAGTACTTC.

A single count supports this clone. The rearrangement uses TRBV9 and TRBJ1-6; tentative D call: TRBD1 (6 bases). Germline lookup yields CDR1 SGDLS and CDR2 YYNGEE. Deletions cut 0 bases from V and 9 bases from J, with 16 bases between. This CDR3 spans 16 amino acids. CDR3 nucleotide sequence: TGTGCCAGCAGCGTAGCCCCGGACAGCGCGACTTCACCCCTCCACTTT. Its translation: CASSVAPDSATSPLHF.

The chain is built from TRBV12-3 or TRBV12-4 and TRBJ2-7; a weak D match, TRBD1 (5 bases). CDR3 length equals 13 residues. Trimming took 5 bases from V and 0 from J, leaving 8 bases between them. The CDR3 DNA sequence: TGTGCCAGCAGTCGACAGTACTCCTACGAGCAGTACTTC. This sequence encodes CASSRQYSYEQYF.